The 25 T cell receptor beta chains below all came from one sample that was sequenced in a study of T cells in Graves' hyperthyroidism and ophthalmopathy. Authors of the study amplified TCR beta CDR3 regions from RNA transcripts. In the first-round RT-PCR of the TCR CDR3, the HTBI primer set was used. MiXCR, run by TCRdb on the multiplex PCR reads, gives a single entry per CDR3 protein. The sample lists a few hundred thousand distinct CDR3 sequences; more than 13% were seen once. Sequencing input: blood. Receptors originate from a woman in her thirties with Graves' hyperthyroidism.

A single count supports this clonotype. The junction departs from the called germline gene at one end, perhaps through a read error. V gene TRBV7-3 combines with J gene TRBJ2-4; D unresolved. CDR1 is SGHTA, CDR2 FQGTGA, per germline. This CDR3 has 14 amino acids. The CDR3 spells CASSLSSAENIQYF. CDR3 in DNA: TGTGCCAGCAGCTTAAGTTCAGCCGAAAACATTCAGTACTTC.

This clonotype was detected ten times or more. The chain employs TRBV3-1 and TRBJ1-1; a weak D match, TRBD1 (5 bases). Between the trimmed V and J ends, which lost 0 bases and 2 bases, there was a span of 13 bases. Per the germline V gene, CDR1 is LGHDT and CDR2 is YNNKEL (reference sequence). The CDR3 contains 16 residues. The CDR3 reads CASSQDNRGRNTEAFF. Written as DNA, the CDR3 is TGTGCCAGCAGCCAAGATAATCGGGGGAGAAACACTGAAGCTTTCTTT.

This clonotype was counted only a few times. This sequence joins TRBV24-1 and TRBJ2-1; perhaps D is TRBD1 or TRBD2 (5 bases each). CDR1 KGHDR and CDR2 SFDVKD come from the germline V gene. The CDR3 totals 15 residues. Trimming took off 4 bases at V and 3 bases at J, with 12 bases between the two ends. CDR3 bases: TGTGCCACCAGTGAGGCCGGGACCTACTACAATGAGCAGTTCTTC. This translates into CATSEAGTYYNEQFF.

This clonotype was seen repeatedly, ten times or more. This sequence joins TRBV5-1 and TRBJ2-5; 9 nucleotides align to TRBD2. The germline V gene has CDR1 SGHRS and CDR2 YFSETQ. V trimming: 0 bases; J trimming: 7 bases; junction bases outside the gene matches: 7. The CDR3 is 15 residues long. The CDR3 is CASSLVIAGEATQYF. CDR3 in DNA: TGCGCCAGCAGCTTGGTAATAGCGGGAGAAGCGACCCAGTACTTC.

This clonotype was found a few times. This chain connects TRBV4-1 to TRBJ2-5; D is unclear. V was trimmed by 0 bases and J by 10 bases, leaving 9 bases between them. The CDR3 length is 12 residues. In germline, CDR1 is MGHRA, CDR2 YSYEKL. The CDR3: CASSQDRSSQYF. As DNA, the CDR3 is TGCGCCAGCAGCCAAGACAGGTCTAGCCAGTACTTC.

This clonotype showed up just a few times. CDR3 loop: CASSQVLPGREGNEQFF. The CDR3 bases are TGCGCCAGCAGCCAAGTCCTGCCGGGGCGGGAAGGGAATGAGCAGTTCTTC. V and J are TRBV4-1 and TRBJ2-1, with D possibly being TRBD2 (6 bases). From germline, CDR1 is MGHRA and CDR2 YSYEKL. Trimming took off 1 base at V and 7 bases at J, with 20 bases between the two ends. This CDR3 comprises 17 residues.

The sample holds many counts of this clonotype. The chain combines TRBV29-1 with TRBJ1-1; TRBD1 matches at 7 bases. CDR3 length: 13 amino acids. Germline assignment: CDR1 SQVTM and CDR2 ANQGSEA. V lost 4 bases, J lost 4 bases, and 6 bases stayed unmatched. CDR3 protein: CSVAGGGSTEAFF. The CDR3 nucleotides are TGCAGCGTTGCAGGGGGTGGGTCCACTGAAGCTTTCTTT.

V is TRBV19 and J is TRBJ1-5, with 8 bases identical to TRBD1. The CDR3 length is 15 residues. The germline CDR1 and CDR2 sequences are LNHDA and SQIVND (reference sequence). V lost 3 bases, J lost 4 bases, and 5 bases stayed unmatched. CDR3 sequence: CASSIVGQANQPQHF. CDR3 nucleotides: TGTGCCAGTAGTATCGTGGGACAGGCAAATCAGCCCCAGCATTTT.

Many counts were recorded for this clonotype. V and J are TRBV7-2 and TRBJ2-7; D is ambiguous. Germline CDR1 and CDR2: SGHTA and FQGNSA. Trimming stripped 1 base from V and 2 bases from J, with 12 bases between. The length of the CDR3 is 15 residues. The CDR3 region is CASSLDAKSTYEQYF. In nucleotides, the CDR3 is TGTGCCAGCAGCTTAGACGCCAAGTCAACCTACGAGCAGTACTTC.

This clonotype was detected many times. This chain joins TRBV4-1 and TRBJ2-1; 10 bases map to TRBD1. The CDR3 runs 16 residues. The V segment lost 4 bases and the J segment 8 bases; nucleotides outside the gene matches: 11. CDR1 MGHRA and CDR2 YSYEKL come from the germline V gene. The CDR3, as DNA: TGCGCCAGCAGCCCCAGCGGGACAGGGGTGCACGATGAGCAGTTCTTC. It yields the protein CASSPSGTGVHDEQFF.

This sequence joins TRBV4-2 and TRBJ2-5, with 8 bases lining up with TRBD1. The CDR3 extends over 18 amino acids. Germline trimming cut 0 bases from V and 5 bases from J; bases unmatched to any gene: 14. Germline assignment: CDR1 LGHNA and CDR2 YNFKEQ. As DNA, the CDR3 is TGTGCCAGCAGCCAAGATGAACCTGGACAGGGTCTGAGGGAGACCCAGTACTTC. It yields the protein CASSQDEPGQGLRETQYF.

The rearrangement links TRBV3-1 to TRBJ2-3; TRBD2 matches 7 bases. CDR3 length equals 15 residues. V lost 4 bases and J lost 2; bases outside the gene matches: 6. The germline V gene encodes CDR1 LGHDT and CDR2 YNNKEL (reference sequence). CDR3 protein: CASSPRTRDTDTQYF. The CDR3 DNA reads TGTGCCAGCAGCCCAAGGACTAGAGACACAGATACGCAGTATTTT.

This clonotype was observed a few times. This chain connects TRBV3-1 to TRBJ1-6, with D unclear. Looked up from germline, CDR1 is LGHDT and CDR2 is YNNKEL (reference sequence). Trimming removed 0 bases at V and 8 bases at J, with 20 bases between. The CDR3 is 18 amino acids. The CDR3 loop is CASSQDPAGGSGHSPLHF. Written as DNA, the CDR3 is TGTGCCAGCAGCCAAGATCCCGCCGGAGGGAGCGGGCATTCACCCCTCCACTTT.

This clonotype was found a few times. Being one base from a much bigger clone, this may be a read error. The chain is built from TRBV4-2 and TRBJ1-2, with 8 bases identical to TRBD1. The CDR3 covers 14 residues. The J segment lost 4 bases and the V segment lost 1 base, leaving 2 bases of the junction unmatched. Germline values: CDR1 LGHNA, CDR2 YNFKEQ. CDR3 coding DNA: TGTGCCAGCAGCCAAGGACAGGGGACCTATGGCTACACCTTC. Its protein product is CASSQGQGTYGYTF.

This sequence joins TRBV5-1 and TRBJ2-7; the match to TRBD2 covers 7 bases. From germline, CDR1 is SGHRS and CDR2 YFSETQ. CDR3 length: 16 residues. V lost 0 bases to trimming and J lost 2 bases; unmatched junction nucleotides: 8. In nucleotides, the CDR3 is TGCGCCAGCAGCTTGGTTTCTGGCGGGAGACCCTACGAGCAGTACTTC. Its protein is CASSLVSGGRPYEQYF.

This clonotype occurred many times. The chain uses TRBV28 and TRBJ2-4; the D gene is possibly TRBD1 (6 bases). CDR1 is MDHEN and CDR2 is SYDVKM in the germline V gene. V was shortened by 6 bases and J by 2 bases, with 20 bases between the two germline ends. This CDR3 is built from 17 residues. In nucleotides, the CDR3 is TGTGCCAGCAGAGAAACAGGGTCCTCCGGGACCAAAAACATTCAGTACTTC. Its translation is CASRETGSSGTKNIQYF.

The rearrangement joins TRBV24-1 to TRBJ2-1, with D perhaps being TRBD1 or TRBD2 (5 bases each). Trimming took off 10 bases at V and 6 bases at J, with 15 bases between the two ends. CDR1 is KGHDR and CDR2 is SFDVKD in the germline V gene. The CDR3 has 13 residues. The CDR3 DNA sequence: TGTGCCACGGGGGAGTTTGAGGCCAATGAGCAGTTCTTC. Protein: CATGEFEANEQFF.

The CDR3, as DNA: TGTGCCAGCAGCCCGAGGCAGGGGGTCGGGGAGCTGTTTTTT. Translation: CASSPRQGVGELFF. This chain links TRBV7-2 with TRBJ2-2, with 7 positions matching TRBD1. Unmatched junction bases numbered 7, after V lost 5 bases and J lost 7 bases. The CDR3 is 14 residues long. In germline, CDR1 is SGHTA, CDR2 FQGNSA. Filled out from reference TRBV7-2 and TRBJ2-2, the complete variable domain reads GAGVSQSPSNKVTEKGKDVELRCDPISGHTALYWYRQSLGQGLEFLIYFQGNSAPDKSGLPSDRFSAERTGGSVSTLTIQRTQQEDSAVYLCASSPRQGVGELFFGEGSRLTVL.

This clonotype was seen a handful of times. V and J are TRBV25-1 and TRBJ2-2; 8 positions agree with TRBD2. The CDR3 totals 14 residues. CDR1 is MGHDK and CDR2 is SYGVNS in the germline V gene. V dropped 7 bases and J dropped 3; count of bases not matched to a gene: 4. This CDR3 is CASIAGGYTGELFF. CDR3 coding DNA: TGTGCCAGCATTGCGGGGGGCTACACCGGGGAGCTGTTTTTT. Variable domain in full (rest from reference TRBV25-1 and TRBJ2-2): EADIYQTPRYLVIGTGKKITLECSQTMGHDKMYWYQQDPGMELHLIHYSYGVNSTEKGDLSSESTVSRIRTEHFPLTLESARPSHTSQYLCASIAGGYTGELFFGEGSRLTVL.

This clonotype was found many times. The chain's CDR3 is CASSLVGSAGETQYF. The CDR3, as DNA: TGTGCCAGCAGCTTAGTGGGCAGTGCGGGGGAGACCCAGTACTTC. V is TRBV7-2 and J is TRBJ2-5, with a possible D match to TRBD2 (6 bases). V lost 1 base and J lost 5, with 14 bases in between. Germline CDR1 and CDR2: SGHTA and FQGNSA. The CDR3 has 15 residues.

The chain uses TRBV20-1 and TRBJ2-7; 16 bases line up with TRBD2. Looked up from germline, CDR1 is DFQATT and CDR2 is SNEGSKA (reference sequence). The CDR3 consists of 18 residues. V shed 1 base, J shed 0 bases, and the junction held 6 bases outside the gene matches. The CDR3 here is CSARGGLAGGGSSYEQYF. CDR3 coding DNA: TGCAGTGCTAGAGGGGGACTAGCGGGAGGGGGGAGCTCCTACGAGCAGTACTTC.

This clonotype occurred many times. The chain couples TRBV28 to TRBJ1-2; D is uncertain. This CDR3 has 14 amino acids. CDR1 and CDR2 (germline): MDHEN, SYDVKM. Trimming took off 5 bases at V and 8 bases at J, with 18 bases between the two ends. CDR3 region: CASSDDVWLGGYTF. CDR3 bases: TGTGCCAGCAGTGACGACGTCTGGCTAGGGGGCTACACCTTC.

V is TRBV6-1 and J is TRBJ2-5, with D tentatively TRBD2 (7 bases). Germline CDR1 MNHNS, CDR2 SASEGT. The CDR3 consists of 12 residues. This chain's CDR3 is CAGGQTQETQYF. CDR3 nucleotides: TGTGCGGGGGGGCAGACTCAAGAGACCCAGTACTTC.

This clonotype was observed many times. The chain carries TRBV12-3 or TRBV12-4 and TRBJ1-5; D possibly corresponds to TRBD1 (6 bases). V was clipped by 6 bases and J by 7 bases, with 13 bases between them. The length of the CDR3 is 13 residues. CDR3 protein: CASRRGGAQPQHF. In DNA form, the CDR3 reads TGTGCCAGCAGGCGGGGGGGCGCACAGCCCCAGCATTTT.

As DNA, the CDR3 is TGCAGTGCTAGGGACCCTCTGGGCCTGGGTGAAAAACTGTTTTTT. This gives the protein CSARDPLGLGEKLFF. The chain combines TRBV20-1 with TRBJ1-4, with unresolved D. This CDR3 is 15 amino acids long. Germline V gene sequence: CDR1 DFQATT, CDR2 SNEGSKA (reference sequence). The V gene lost 3 bases and the J gene lost 7 bases, with 18 bases spanning the gap.